This T cell receptor (beta chain) emerged from a study of blood T cell repertoires in COVID-19. Turning to the study itself: Samples came from the United States, Italy and Spain, spanning acute and convalescent COVID-19. Sources were T cells, B-cell-depleted T cells, or PBMCs; the material itself was cDNA or gDNA.

Self-reported history from a screening survey and questionnaire set each donor's cohort. Before being deemed recovered, Cohort 3 donors had two negative PCRs, clearance, or symptom resolution. Germline V gene sequence: CDR1 MGHRA, CDR2 YSYEKL. Trimming stripped 0 bases from V and 5 bases from J, with 8 bases between. CDR3 size: 14 residues. Sequenced by immunoSEQ multiplex PCR; TCRdb stores in-frame clones only, minus some. The sample holds about 140,000 clones, 60% to 80% seen once. The specimen sequenced was PBMCs or T cells enriched from blood (not recorded which). The rearrangement uses TRBV4-1 and TRBJ1-3, with a possible D match to TRBD1 (6 bases). The sequence was obtained from a woman in her fifties or sixties who had recovered from COVID-19. This chain's CDR3 is CASSQDTGRNTIYF. The CDR3 DNA is TGCGCCAGCAGCCAAGATACAGGGCGAAACACCATATATTTT.